This TCR beta chain was sequenced for a study of T cells in Graves' hyperthyroidism and ophthalmopathy. Study observations and caveats: It was a median roughly six months before onset that the model predicted ophthalmopathy. Within blood appeared most thyroid clonotypes that had expanded above 0.001.

There are 15 residues in the CDR3. V was pared by 2 bases and J by 9 bases, with 7 bases of the junction left unmatched. CDR1 is SGDLS and CDR2 is YYNGEE in the germline V gene. Diagnosing involved the use of clinical symptoms, serum thyroxine and TRAb, thyroid ultrasound and orbital computed tomography. This clonotype was observed many times. Its antigen is not known. The investigators amplified TCR beta CDR3 regions from RNA transcripts. TCR CDR3 regions were first amplified by RT-PCR with HTBI primers. TCRdb re-analysed the multiplex PCR reads in MiXCR, keeping a single row per CDR3 protein. The table has approximately 560,000 distinct CDR3 sequences, 15% to 19% seen once; the top ten hold around 6.6%.

The TCR comes from a woman aged 25 to 39 with Graves' hyperthyroidism. Sequences were obtained from blood. The chain joins TRBV9 to TRBJ2-1, with 11 positions matching TRBD2. The CDR3 region is CASSVGSGRAPEQFF. Written as DNA, the CDR3 is TGTGCCAGCAGCGTGGGTAGCGGGAGGGCCCCTGAGCAGTTCTTC.